The 3 T cell receptor beta chains below come from one sample, sequenced in a study of blood T cell repertoires in COVID-19. The data were produced by immunoSEQ multiplex PCR, yet TCRdb's version contains in-frame clones alone and is incomplete. The data contain about 220,000 clones, approximately 88% of them seen just once; the ten biggest clones take up 2% to 3%. Sequencing was carried out using PBMCs or T cells enriched from blood (not recorded which). The receptors originated from a woman aged 30 to 39 with acute COVID-19.

The genes are TRBV19 and TRBJ2-3, with a weak D call TRBD2 (5 bases). Germline lookup yields CDR1 LNHDA and CDR2 SQIVND (reference sequence). Trimming pared 0 bases from V and 4 bases from J, leaving 8 bases between. The CDR3 is 14 amino acids. CDR3: CASSIELGADTQYF. The CDR3 DNA follows: TGTGCCAGTAGTATAGAGTTGGGAGCAGATACGCAGTATTTT.

Only a few counts were recorded for this clone. The chain links TRBV6-1 to TRBJ2-7; TRBD1 aligns across 11 bases. CDR1 and CDR2 (germline): MNHNS, SASEGT. This CDR3 region has 16 residues. V lost 3 bases, J lost 7 bases, and 11 bases stayed unmatched. The CDR3 here is CASSDTPGTGGSEQYF. Written as DNA, the CDR3 is TGTGCCAGCAGTGACACACCCGGGACAGGGGGATCGGAGCAGTACTTC.

The V call is TRBV12-5, the J call TRBJ2-7; 16 nucleotides match TRBD2. V lost 6 bases, J lost 2 bases, and 1 base stayed unmatched. The CDR3 totals 15 residues. Germline CDR1 and CDR2: LGHNT and FRNRAP. The CDR3 nucleotides read TGTGCTAGTGGCGGGACTAGCGGGGGGGCCTACGAGCAGTACTTC. Encoded protein: CASGGTSGGAYEQYF.